Listed here are 7 T cell receptor beta chains from one sample, sequenced in a study of CD8 T cells in ankylosing spondylitis. Study observations and caveats: A motif in TCR beta, a set of fewer than ten highly homologous variants, appeared characteristic of ankylosing spondylitis blood.

The antigens for these receptors are not known. TCRdb itself ran the 5' RACE reads through MiXCR, one entry per CDR3 protein. Of roughly 700,000 distinct CDR3 sequences in the sample, under 20% were seen once. Sequencing was performed on blood, either unsorted or a sorted T cell fraction (not recorded which). The receptor set was obtained from a male donor with ankylosing spondylitis.

The genes are TRBV27 and TRBJ2-1, with 7 bases matching TRBD2. The trim removed 5 bases at V and 9 bases at J, leaving 7 bases unmatched. Germline loops: CDR1 MNHEY, CDR2 SMNVEV (reference sequence). The CDR3 has 13 residues. The CDR3 loop reads CASSRREYGEQFF. The DNA for the CDR3 is TGTGCCAGCAGTAGGCGGGAGTACGGTGAGCAGTTCTTC.

The chain uses TRBV4-1 and TRBJ2-5, with D unclear. The CDR3 runs to 13 residues. CDR1 and CDR2 (germline): MGHRA, YSYEKL. The DNA of the CDR3 is TGCGCTCGCCCCCCCGTGCTGGTAGAGACCCAGTACTTC. Translated: CARPPVLVETQYF.

The chain uses TRBV3-1 and TRBJ2-5; 10 nucleotides match TRBD2. The CDR3 sequence is 16 residues long. Germline CDR1 is LGHDT and CDR2 is YNNKEL (reference sequence). Unmatched junction bases numbered 7, after V lost 5 bases and J lost 1 base. The CDR3, as DNA: TGTGCCAGCAGCGGAACTAGCGGGGTGATCCAAGAGACCCAGTACTTC. Its protein is CASSGTSGVIQETQYF.

In its sample, this clonotype was seen a few times. V is TRBV12-3 or TRBV12-4 and J is TRBJ2-1; 11 bases agree with TRBD2. This CDR3 has 15 amino acids. V shed 5 bases, J shed 5 bases, and the junction held 5 bases outside the gene matches. CDR3 DNA sequence: TGTGCCAGCAGTGATAGCGGGGGGGCACACAATGAGCAGTTCTTC. Residues: CASSDSGGAHNEQFF.

The chain employs TRBV2 and TRBJ1-5, with a weak D call TRBD1 (6 bases). The germline V gene has CDR1 SNHLY and CDR2 FYNNEI. The CDR3 runs 15 residues. Trimming stripped 7 bases from V and 0 bases from J, with 13 bases between. This CDR3 reads CASMGHQVSNQPQHF. The CDR3 region has the DNA TGTGCCAGCATGGGACACCAAGTTAGCAATCAGCCCCAGCATTTT.

This clonotype was found a few times. The V gene is TRBV20-1, the J gene TRBJ2-5; D could derive from TRBD1 or TRBD2 (5 bases each). The CDR3 contains 15 residues. Germline V gene sequence: CDR1 DFQATT, CDR2 SNEGSKA (reference sequence). The ends were cut back, 1 base at V and 3 bases at J, with 15 bases in the middle. Here the CDR3 DNA reads TGCAGTGCTAGAGTCCCCGGGACCCGGGAAGAGACCCAGTACTTC. It encodes CSARVPGTREETQYF.

The chain joins TRBV15 to TRBJ1-1; TRBD1 might be the D (5 bases). The CDR3 sequence is 15 residues long. Per the germline V gene, CDR1 is LNHNV and CDR2 is YYDKDF (reference sequence). The ends were cut back, 0 bases at V and 4 bases at J, with 12 bases in the middle. The CDR3 DNA is TGTGCCACCAGCAGAGATAGGCAGGGTACCACTGAAGCTTTCTTT. This codes for CATSRDRQGTTEAFF.